The 28 T cell receptor beta chains given below trace back to one sample, sequenced in a study of blood T cell repertoires in COVID-19. Clones were sequenced by immunoSEQ multiplex PCR, and TCRdb holds only the in-frame ones, with some missing. The table records about 38,000 clones, over 80% of them present only once. The material sequenced was peripheral blood. The source of these receptors is a man aged 50 to 60 with active or convalescent COVID-19.

The rearrangement joins TRBV3-1 (or the pseudogene TRBV3-2) to TRBJ1-5; 8 nucleotides match TRBD1. With 1 base clipped from V and 4 bases from J, the junction kept 3 bases outside the gene matches. The CDR3 length is 15 residues. CDR1 and CDR2 (germline): LGHDT, YNNKEL (reference sequence). CDR3 sequence: CASSQATGANQPQHF. The CDR3 nucleotides are TGTGCCAGCAGCCAAGCGACAGGGGCTAATCAGCCCCAGCATTTT.

The rearrangement links TRBV4-2 to TRBJ1-5; 8 bases align to TRBD1. The CDR3 runs to 14 residues. Trimming at V came to 0 bases and at J to 6 bases, leaving 1 base not matched to a gene. Germline V gene lookup returns CDR1 LGHNA and CDR2 YNFKEQ. The CDR3 here is CASSQDTGGQPQHF. CDR3 DNA: TGTGCCAGCAGCCAAGATACAGGGGGTCAGCCCCAGCATTTT.

The rearrangement joins TRBV7-8 to TRBJ2-1, with TRBD2 identical over 7 bases. CDR1 and CDR2 (germline): SGHVS, FQNEAQ. This CDR3 comprises 18 residues. V dropped 1 base and J dropped 0; count of bases not matched to a gene: 9. CDR3 sequence reads: CASSLGVGRGTSYNEQFF. CDR3 sequence (DNA): TGTGCCAGCAGCTTAGGAGTGGGGCGGGGGACCTCCTACAATGAGCAGTTCTTC.

The chain links TRBV19 to TRBJ2-3; 9 nucleotides agree with TRBD2. Germline lookup yields CDR1 LNHDA and CDR2 SQIVND (reference sequence). V shed 5 bases and J 5 bases; nucleotides not matched to a gene: 17. This CDR3 has 18 residues. The CDR3 here is CASSLPGGLAGLGDTQYF. The CDR3 nucleotides are TGTGCCAGTAGTCTACCTGGAGGGCTAGCGGGACTAGGAGATACGCAGTATTTT. Complete variable domain (other parts from reference TRBV19 and TRBJ2-3): DGGITQSPKYLFRKEGQNVTLSCEQNLNHDAMYWYRQDPGQGLRLIYYSQIVNDFQKGDIAEGYSVSREKKESFPLTVTSAQKNPTAFYLCASSLPGGLAGLGDTQYFGPGTRLTVL.

This rearrangement joins TRBV2 to TRBJ2-7; TRBD1 might be the D (6 bases). V shed 0 bases and J shed 11 bases, with 14 bases lying between them. This CDR3 comprises 13 residues. The V gene's germline CDR1 is SNHLY and CDR2 FYNNEI. The CDR3 loop is CASSEADLGGKYF. The DNA of the CDR3 is TGTGCCAGCAGTGAAGCGGATCTTGGGGGCAAGTACTTC.

A note on this clone: An end of the junction does not agree with germline; a read error may underlie this. As DNA, the CDR3 is TGTGCTAGCAGCCAAGCAGGGCTAAATACGCAGTATTTT. It specifies CASSQAGLNTQYF. The rearrangement uses TRBV7-7 and TRBJ2-3; a weak D match, TRBD1 (5 bases). The CDR3 extends over 13 amino acids. Germline CDR1 and CDR2: SSHAT and FNYEAQ (reference sequence). The full variable domain, with the rest looked up from reference TRBV7-7 and TRBJ2-3, is GAGVSQSPRYKVTKRGQDVTLRCDPISSHATLYWYQQALGQGPEFLTYFNYEAQPDKSGLPSDRFSAERPEGSISTLTIQRTEQRDSAMYRCASSQAGLNTQYFGPGTRLTVL.

This chain uses TRBV7-3 with TRBJ2-1; TRBD2 agrees at 11 bases. Germline CDR1 SGHTA, CDR2 FQGTGA. The CDR3 sequence is 18 residues long. V gave up 0 bases and J gave up 5 bases; unmatched junction bases: 9. The CDR3 protein is CASSLTTRLAGSNNEQFF. In DNA form, the CDR3 reads TGTGCCAGCAGCTTAACCACTCGACTAGCGGGGAGCAACAATGAGCAGTTCTTC.

This chain connects TRBV4-1 to TRBJ1-6; D gene uncertain. Germline CDR1 MGHRA, CDR2 YSYEKL. CDR3 length: 13 amino acids. Trimming took off 4 bases at V and 6 bases at J, with 7 bases between the two ends. This chain's CDR3 is CASSLEANSPLHF. In nucleotides, the CDR3 is TGCGCCAGCAGCCTAGAAGCTAATTCACCCCTCCACTTT.

This chain joins TRBV30 and TRBJ1-5, with TRBD1 matching 7 bases. In germline, CDR1 is GTSNPN, CDR2 SVGIG (reference sequence). V lost 3 bases, J lost 6 bases, and 17 bases stayed unmatched. This CDR3 has 17 residues. The CDR3 spells CAWSSWRGHGGSQPQHF. In DNA form, the CDR3 reads TGTGCCTGGAGCTCTTGGAGGGGGCATGGAGGTAGTCAGCCCCAGCATTTT.

This chain links TRBV19 with TRBJ2-1, with a possible D match to TRBD2 (7 bases). Per the germline V gene, CDR1 is LNHDA and CDR2 is SQIVND (reference sequence). Trimming cost V 5 bases and J 1 base, with 15 bases left between them. CDR3 size: 16 residues. DNA for the CDR3: TGTGCCAGTAGTTATAGCGGGCAGGGGTCCTACAATGAGCAGTTCTTC. Translated, it gives CASSYSGQGSYNEQFF.

The CDR3 spells CASSNLGQVNTEAFF. The DNA of the CDR3 is TGTGCCAGCAGCAACCTTGGACAGGTAAACACTGAAGCTTTCTTT. The chain carries TRBV11-1 and TRBJ1-1; TRBD1 agrees at 7 bases. The CDR3 extends over 15 amino acids. The ends lost 5 bases at V and 2 bases at J; junction bases unmatched: 8. CDR1 and CDR2 from the germline V gene are SGHAT and FQDESV (reference sequence).

This clone was counted a few times. The chain recombines TRBV4-2 with TRBJ1-1, with D maybe TRBD1 (6 bases). The V end was cut by 4 bases, the J end by 4 bases, with 13 bases between. The CDR3 has 14 amino acids. Germline values: CDR1 LGHNA, CDR2 YNFKEQ. CDR3 coding DNA: TGTGCCAGCAGCCTTTCCGACAGGTCCACTGAAGCTTTCTTT. This translates into CASSLSDRSTEAFF.

The chain combines TRBV15 with TRBJ1-2; 9 nucleotides match TRBD1. V gave up 0 bases and J gave up 4 bases; unmatched junction bases: 3. Germline V lookup: CDR1 LNHNV, CDR2 YYDKDF (reference sequence). This CDR3 contains 15 residues. The CDR3 region is CATSRETGGSYGYTF. CDR3 sequence (DNA): TGTGCCACCAGCAGAGAGACAGGGGGGAGCTATGGCTACACCTTC.

The J gene is TRBJ1-3, the V gene TRBV2; the match to TRBD1 covers 9 bases. This CDR3 contains 15 residues. Germline trimming cut 1 base from V and 5 bases from J; bases unmatched to any gene: 3. CDR1 is SNHLY, CDR2 FYNNEI, per germline. The CDR3: CASSEGQGGRNTIYF. In DNA, the CDR3 is TGTGCCAGCAGTGAAGGACAGGGGGGTCGAAACACCATATATTTT.

The genes are TRBV20-1 and TRBJ2-5; TRBD2 is a possible D gene (6 bases). With 5 bases removed from V and 8 bases from J, the gap between germline ends came to 12 bases. CDR1 is DFQATT and CDR2 is SNEGSKA in the germline V gene (reference sequence). This CDR3 region has 11 residues. The CDR3, as DNA: TGCAGTGCTGGGGAGGTGGGAACCCAGTACTTC. Encoded protein: CSAGEVGTQYF.

V gene TRBV14 combines with J gene TRBJ2-1; TRBD1 agrees at 10 bases. Germline V gene data show CDR1 as SGHDN and CDR2 as FVKESK. The CDR3 length is 15 residues. After removal of 4 bases from V and 2 bases from J, the junction contained 2 bases not matched to a gene. CDR3 residues: CASSPGQGTYNEQFF. The CDR3 DNA sequence: TGTGCCAGCAGCCCGGGACAGGGGACCTACAATGAGCAGTTCTTC.

The rearrangement uses TRBV5-4 and TRBJ2-3; unclear D gene. V was clipped by 0 bases and J by 1 base, with 3 bases between them. The CDR3 covers 13 residues. In germline, CDR1 is SGHNT, CDR2 YYREEE (reference sequence). CDR3 amino acids: CASSLERTDTQYF. CDR3 nucleotide sequence: TGTGCCAGCAGCTTGGAGCGCACAGATACGCAGTATTTT.

The chain couples TRBV10-3 to TRBJ1-3; maybe TRBD1 (5 bases). This CDR3 has 18 residues. V lost 5 bases, J lost 4 bases, and 24 bases lay in between. Germline CDR1 and CDR2: ENHRY and SYGVKD. The CDR3 DNA follows: TGTGCCATCAGTCGGCCCCAGGGAGGAGGTGCCGCAGGAAACACCATATATTTT. Protein sequence: CAISRPQGGGAAGNTIYF.

V gene TRBV7-8 combines with J gene TRBJ2-7; maybe TRBD1 (5 bases). Germline CDR1 SGHVS, CDR2 FQNEAQ. Trimming took 2 bases from V and 0 from J, leaving 11 bases between them. The CDR3 is made up of 15 amino acids. DNA for the CDR3: TGTGCCAGCAGCTTACTCTCAGGGAACTCCTACGAGCAGTACTTC. Translating it yields CASSLLSGNSYEQYF.

The chain uses TRBV28 and TRBJ2-6, with D uncertain. CDR3 length equals 15 residues. Trimming took 1 base from V and 0 from J, leaving 4 bases between them. The germline gives CDR1 MDHEN, CDR2 SYDVKM. CDR3 in amino acids: CASSLSRSGANVLTF. The CDR3 bases are TGTGCCAGCAGTTTATCCCGCTCTGGGGCCAACGTCCTGACTTTC.

The rearrangement uses TRBV18 and TRBJ2-2; a possible D gene is TRBD1 (5 bases). V was pared by 2 bases and J by 0 bases, with 16 bases between. The V gene's germline CDR1 is KGHSH and CDR2 LQKENI. CDR3 size: 18 residues. The CDR3 region has the DNA TGTGCCAGCTCACCAAGGCAGGGAAAGCTTTCGAACACCGGGGAGCTGTTTTTT. Translation gives CASSPRQGKLSNTGELFF.

The genes are TRBV11-2 and TRBJ2-7; TRBD1 agrees at 12 bases. Trimming cost V 4 bases and J 6 bases; bases outside gene matches: 13. The CDR3 length is 17 residues. The V gene's germline CDR1 is SGHAT and CDR2 FQNNGV. This CDR3 is CASSSRRDRGRWGEQYF. The CDR3 region has the DNA TGTGCCAGCAGCTCCAGACGGGACAGGGGGCGTTGGGGCGAGCAGTACTTC.

The V gene is TRBV5-1, the J gene TRBJ1-5, with D possibly TRBD1 on 6 matching bases. The V gene lost 4 bases and the J gene lost 4 bases, with 9 bases spanning the gap. Germline V gene data show CDR1 as SGHRS and CDR2 as YFSETQ. CDR3 length: 13 amino acids. The CDR3 DNA reads TGCGCCAGCAGCCCCACAGGGAATCAGCCCCAGCATTTT. As protein: CASSPTGNQPQHF.

The chain joins TRBV29-1 to TRBJ1-3; tentatively, D is TRBD1 (6 bases). Germline CDR1 is SQVTM and CDR2 is ANQGSEA. The CDR3 extends over 14 amino acids. The ends were cut back, 6 bases at V and 0 bases at J, with 12 bases in the middle. CDR3 in amino acids: CSVDTGSSGNTIYF. The CDR3 DNA reads as TGCAGCGTCGATACAGGGTCCTCTGGAAACACCATATATTTT. Full variable domain (missing parts from reference TRBV29-1 and TRBJ1-3): SAVISQKPSRDICQRGTSLTIQCQVDSQVTMMFWYRQQPGQSLTLIATANQGSEATYESGFVIDKFPISRPNLTFSTLTVSNMSPEDSSIYLCSVDTGSSGNTIYFGEGSWLTVV.

This sequence joins TRBV19 and TRBJ1-5; a weak D match, TRBD1 (5 bases). V lost 5 bases and J lost 3, with 8 bases in between. CDR3 length: 13 residues. Germline V gene data show CDR1 as LNHDA and CDR2 as SQIVND (reference sequence). The CDR3, as DNA: TGTGCCAGTAGTGACAGAACCAATCAGCCCCAGCATTTT. This translates into CASSDRTNQPQHF.

This clone was observed a few times. The rearrangement links TRBV28 to TRBJ1-4; D gene ambiguous. CDR1 MDHEN and CDR2 SYDVKM come from the germline V gene. This CDR3 region has 14 residues. Trimming stripped 3 bases from V and 7 bases from J, with 12 bases between. Written as DNA, the CDR3 is TGTGCCAGCAGTTTCGGCAGGTTTCCTGAAAAACTGTTTTTT. As protein: CASSFGRFPEKLFF.

The CDR3 nucleotides are TGTGCCAGCAGTCCGGGACAGGGAAATGCCCTCTCCTACGAGCAGTACTTC. It encodes CASSPGQGNALSYEQYF. The chain employs TRBV27 and TRBJ2-7, with 9 bases identical to TRBD1. From germline, CDR1 is MNHEY and CDR2 SMNVEV (reference sequence). J lost 0 bases, V lost 5 bases, and 11 bases had no gene match. This CDR3 is 17 amino acids long.

The V call is TRBV29-1, the J call TRBJ2-2; TRBD2 matches at 7 bases. Germline lookup yields CDR1 SQVTM and CDR2 ANQGSEA. The CDR3 length is 15 residues. The ends lost 0 bases at V and 4 bases at J; junction bases unmatched: 5. The CDR3 loop reads CSVEEGGWGTGELFF. CDR3 coding DNA: TGCAGCGTTGAAGAGGGAGGGTGGGGCACCGGGGAGCTGTTTTTT.